Here is one T cell receptor beta chain with its context. Assay used: immunoSEQ multiplex PCR; TCRdb lists only in-frame clones, some missing. The sample holds around 170,000 clones; about four fifths are singletons and the top ten take 10% to 15%. This entry belongs to a study of blood T cell repertoires in COVID-19. About the study: The United States, Italy and Spain supplied acute and convalescent COVID-19 samples. The analysed material was cDNA or gDNA that came from T cells, B-cell-depleted T cells, or PBMCs.

The germline CDR1 and CDR2 sequences are MNHEY and SVGAGI. The CDR3 runs to 15 residues. V dropped 2 bases and J dropped 3 bases, with 14 bases sitting between them. Sequencing used peripheral blood. The rearrangement uses TRBV6-5 and TRBJ2-7; tentative D call: TRBD1 (6 bases). The TCR originated in a man between 65 and 85 years old who had recovered from COVID-19. The CDR3 coding sequence is TGTGCCAGCAGTTACGGGGAACAGGGCTACTACGAGCAGTACTTC. Amino acid sequence: CASSYGEQGYYEQYF.